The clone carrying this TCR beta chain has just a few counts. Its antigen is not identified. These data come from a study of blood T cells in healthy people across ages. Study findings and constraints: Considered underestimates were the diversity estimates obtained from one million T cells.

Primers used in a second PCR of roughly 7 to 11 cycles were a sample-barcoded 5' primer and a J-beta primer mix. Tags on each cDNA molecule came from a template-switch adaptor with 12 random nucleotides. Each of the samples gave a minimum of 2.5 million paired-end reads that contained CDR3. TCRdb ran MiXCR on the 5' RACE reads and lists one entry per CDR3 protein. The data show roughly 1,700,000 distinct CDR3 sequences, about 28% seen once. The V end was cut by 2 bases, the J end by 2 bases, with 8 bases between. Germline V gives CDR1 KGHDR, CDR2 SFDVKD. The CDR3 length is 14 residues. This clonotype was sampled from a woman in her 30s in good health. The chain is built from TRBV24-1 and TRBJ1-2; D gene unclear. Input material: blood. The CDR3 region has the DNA TGTGCCACCAGTGATTGGGCCAACAACTATGGCTACACCTTC. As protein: CATSDWANNYGYTF.